This TCR beta chain was identified in a study of resident and recirculating memory T cells in vitiligo. The wider study: Shave-biopsy epidermis from lesional and nonlesional skin was sequenced alongside PBMCs. Study-wide points: Clonality differed among vitiligo lesions, with no unique dominant clone. TCR sequences were not conserved across biopsy sites or patients.

Patients had to be free of confetti depigmentation, indicating active vitiligo. Clones were sequenced by immunoSEQ multiplex PCR, and TCRdb holds only the in-frame ones, with some missing. The sample includes roughly 42,000 clones, around nine tenths seen only once; the top ten take 4.5%. CDR3 length: 17 amino acids. Germline lookup yields CDR1 LNHDA and CDR2 SQIVND (reference sequence). V lost 5 bases and J 0 bases, leaving 17 bases between the germline ends. This clone occurred once. Its antigen is as yet unknown. Sequencing was performed on blood. The TCR originated in a male donor with vitiligo. V and J are TRBV19 and TRBJ1-3; tentative D call: TRBD1 (6 bases). CDR3 residues: CASSFLGQSGSGNTIYF. The CDR3 nucleotides read TGTGCCAGTAGTTTCCTCGGACAGTCGGGCTCTGGAAACACCATATATTTT.